This is a list of T cell receptor beta chains from one sample in a study of OX40 agonist ivuxolimab in advanced cancers. Generated by immunoSEQ multiplex PCR, the TCRdb table keeps only in-frame clones and is missing some. This table holds 13,000 or so clones, 65% to 80% found once. The sample consisted of CD4+ or CD8+ T cells sorted from blood, taken in a trial of the OX40 agonist ivuxolimab. The receptor source for this set is an adult with an advanced solid tumor such as melanoma, head and neck, liver or kidney cancer. The CDR3 runs from the conserved cysteine through the conserved F or W. The D gene is left open where the match is weak. Clone size is shown for a subset of rows, as once, few, many or a class of expanded clone.

D | size | J | V | CDR3 | DNA
NA | NA | TRBJ1-1 | TRBV7-2 | CASSLFTGTDTEAFF | TGTGCCAGCAGCTTATTCACAGGGACGGACACTGAAGCTTTCTTT
NA | NA | TRBJ2-1 | TRBV7-9 | CASSLAPFGPANEQFF | TGTGCCAGCAGCTTAGCGCCTTTCGGCCCAGCAAATGAGCAGTTCTTC
NA | NA | TRBJ2-7 | TRBV21-1 | CASSPGTSGRPYEQYF | TGTGCCAGCAGCCCAGGGACTAGCGGGAGACCCTACGAGCAGTACTTC
NA | NA | TRBJ2-6 | TRBV6-5 | CASSTQGPGANVLTF | TGTGCCAGCAGTACACAGGGCCCTGGGGCCAACGTCCTGACTTTC
TRBD2 | NA | TRBJ2-1 | TRBV29-1 | CSVLAGVYEQFF | TGCAGCGTTCTAGCGGGGGTTTATGAGCAGTTCTTC
NA | NA | TRBJ2-1 | TRBV10-3 | CAIRLASSYNEQFF | TGTGCCATCAGGCTAGCGTCCTCCTACAATGAGCAGTTCTTC
TRBD2 | NA | TRBJ2-5 | TRBV19 | CASSIGTSVGETQYF | TGTGCCAGTAGTATCGGGACTAGCGTCGGAGAGACCCAGTACTTC
NA | few | TRBJ2-2 | TRBV7-2 | CASSADYLNTGELFF | TGTGCCAGCAGCGCCGACTACCTGAACACCGGGGAGCTGTTTTTT
NA | once | TRBJ2-7 | TRBV30 | CAWSVERTLYEQYF | TGTGCCTGGAGTGTCGAGCGAACCCTCTACGAGCAGTACTTC
NA | NA | TRBJ2-7 | TRBV28 | CASSLGAGVMQYF | TGTGCCAGCAGTTTAGGGGCAGGAGTTATGCAGTACTTC
NA | NA | TRBJ2-7 | TRBV2 | CASSAGPGASYEQYF | TGTGCCAGCAGTGCGGGGCCAGGCGCCTCCTACGAGCAGTACTTC
TRBD1 | NA | TRBJ2-7 | TRBV5-4 | CASSPAGGDYEQYF | TGTGCCAGCAGCCCCGCAGGGGGCGACTACGAGCAGTACTTC
TRBD2 | NA | TRBJ2-7 | TRBV7-9 | CASSPRRAGVDEQYF | TGTGCCAGCAGCCCTCGGCGCGCGGGAGTCGACGAGCAGTACTTC
NA | once | TRBJ2-7 | TRBV11-3 | CASSFGPNYEQYF | TGTGCCAGCAGCTTCGGACCTAACTACGAGCAGTACTTC
NA | few | TRBJ2-1 | TRBV5-1 | CASSLAYAGNEQFF | TGCGCCAGCAGCTTGGCCTATGCTGGCAATGAGCAGTTCTTC
NA | NA | TRBJ2-7 | TRBV12-5 | CASGLYQEQYF | TGTGCTAGTGGTTTGTACCAGGAGCAGTACTTC
NA | NA | TRBJ2-7 | TRBV21-1 | CASSKKPSGSLSEQYF | TGTGCCAGCAGCAAAAAACCCAGCGGGAGTCTCTCCGAGCAGTACTTC
TRBD1 | NA | TRBJ1-2 | TRBV4-1 | CASSLMDRVDGYTF | TGCGCCAGCAGCCTCATGGACAGGGTCGATGGCTACACCTTC
TRBD1 | NA | TRBJ1-1 | TRBV30 | CAWDREITEAFF | TGTGCCTGGGACAGGGAAATCACTGAAGCTTTCTTT
TRBD1 | NA | TRBJ2-2 | TRBV9 | CASSVEQQGAFGELFF | TGTGCCAGCAGCGTAGAACAACAGGGGGCGTTCGGGGAGCTGTTTTTT
NA | NA | TRBJ2-7 | TRBV5-4 | CASSPGTVGSYEQYF | TGTGCCAGCAGCCCAGGGACCGTAGGCTCCTACGAGCAGTACTTC
NA | NA | TRBJ2-5 | TRBV7-7 | CASSLAVSLEETQYF | TGTGCTAGCAGCTTAGCGGTTAGTTTAGAGGAGACCCAGTACTTC
NA | NA | TRBJ2-1 | TRBV7-3 | CASSLSQGDNEQFF | TGTGCCAGCAGTCTTTCACAGGGTGACAATGAGCAGTTCTTC
NA | NA | TRBJ1-2 | TRBV4-1 | CASSQKQGYGYTF | TGCGCCAGCAGCCAAAAACAGGGCTATGGCTACACCTTC
NA | NA | TRBJ1-1 | TRBV28 | CASSFLGSGGFEAFF | TGTGCCAGCAGTTTTCTAGGCTCGGGGGGATTTGAAGCTTTCTTT
NA | NA | TRBJ2-1 | TRBV30 | CAWSVRGLGQFF | TGTGCCTGGAGTGTACGGGGACTCGGGCAGTTCTTC
TRBD2 | NA | TRBJ2-5 | TRBV30 | CAWTRTSGIWETQYF | TGTGCCTGGACAAGGACTAGCGGGATATGGGAGACCCAGTACTTC
NA | NA | TRBJ2-4 | TRBV5-5 | CASRGGALAKNIQYF | TGTGCCAGCCGGGGCGGGGCCCTAGCCAAAAACATTCAGTACTTC
TRBD1 | NA | TRBJ2-7 | TRBV10-3 | CAIKNGQGYEQYF | TGTGCCATCAAGAATGGACAGGGGTACGAGCAGTACTTC
NA | medium-sized | TRBJ2-1 | TRBV6-6 | CASSSGGPSFSEQFF | TGTGCCAGCAGTTCCGGGGGCCCATCTTTCTCAGAGCAGTTCTTC
NA | NA | TRBJ1-2 | TRBV11-2 | CASSPNRQAKSYGYTF | TGTGCCAGCAGCCCCAATCGACAGGCTAAAAGCTATGGCTACACCTTC
NA | NA | TRBJ2-1 | TRBV19 | CASIGDTYNEQFF | TGTGCCAGTATAGGTGACACTTACAATGAGCAGTTCTTC
TRBD2 | NA | TRBJ2-7 | TRBV28 | CASRTSGPLYEQYF | TGTGCCAGCAGAACTAGCGGGCCCCTTTACGAGCAGTACTTC
TRBD1 | NA | TRBJ1-2 | TRBV10-3 | CATRDRDNYGYTF | TGTGCCACAAGGGACAGGGATAACTATGGCTACACCTTC
NA | few | TRBJ2-7 | TRBV7-3 | CASSSTSYEQYF | TGTGCCAGCAGCTCGACGTCCTACGAGCAGTACTTC
TRBD2 | NA | TRBJ2-7 | TRBV27 | CASSPGLGTYEQYF | TGTGCCAGCAGTCCAGGACTAGGTACCTACGAGCAGTACTTC
NA | NA | TRBJ2-1 | TRBV30 | CAWGTLTYNEQFF | TGTGCCTGGGGGACACTTACCTACAATGAGCAGTTCTTC
NA | NA | TRBJ2-3 | TRBV7-6 | CASSLGGSSDTQYF | TGTGCCAGCAGCTTAGGAGGGAGTTCAGATACGCAGTATTTT
NA | NA | TRBJ1-1 | TRBV19 | CASSIGAANTEAFF | TGTGCCAGTAGCATAGGGGCCGCGAACACTGAAGCTTTCTTT
TRBD1 | NA | TRBJ2-1 | TRBV9 | CASSGGQAYNEQFF | TGTGCCAGCAGCGGGGGACAGGCCTACAATGAGCAGTTCTTC
TRBD2 | NA | TRBJ2-5 | TRBV10-3 | CAISEYTGGRVTQYF | TGTGCCATCAGTGAGTACACGGGAGGCCGCGTGACCCAGTACTTC
NA | NA | TRBJ1-2 | TRBV6-5 | CASSYNRTVYDYGYTF | TGTGCCAGCAGTTACAACCGGACAGTTTACGACTATGGCTACACCTTC
NA | few | TRBJ1-1 | TRBV7-3 | CASSLMNSLNTEAFF | TGTGCCAGCAGCTTAATGAACAGCCTGAACACTGAAGCTTTCTTT
TRBD2 | NA | TRBJ2-1 | TRBV19 | CASSMFGGGSYNEQFF | TGTGCCAGTAGTATGTTTGGGGGGGGCTCCTACAATGAGCAGTTCTTC
NA | once | TRBJ1-4 | TRBV6-5 | CASSYGGTSNEKLFF | TGTGCCAGCAGTTACGGTGGGACGTCTAATGAAAAACTGTTTTTT
NA | NA | TRBJ2-7 | TRBV13 | CASSSTSYEQYF | TGTGCCAGCAGCTCGACGTCCTACGAGCAGTACTTC
NA | NA | TRBJ2-7 | TRBV1 | CTSSQRFGLYTREQYF | TGCACCAGCAGCCAACGTTTCGGGCTGTACACCCGCGAGCAGTACTTC
TRBD2 | NA | TRBJ2-3 | TRBV18 | CASSPLAGRTDTQYF | TGTGCCAGCTCACCATTAGCGGGACGTACAGATACGCAGTATTTT
TRBD2 | NA | TRBJ2-1 | TRBV4-1 | CASSQDAAGGPDEQFF | TGCGCCAGCAGCCAAGATGCGGCGGGAGGGCCCGATGAGCAGTTCTTC
NA | NA | TRBJ2-3 | TRBV11-2 | CASSPPAGPDTQYF | TGTGCCAGCAGCCCTCCGGCAGGGCCCGATACGCAGTATTTT
NA | few | TRBJ2-3 | TRBV7-9 | CASSPGARPQYF | TGTGCCAGCAGCCCAGGGGCTAGACCGCAGTATTTT
TRBD2 | medium-sized | TRBJ2-7 | TRBV7-6 | CASSLAPSGIMGEQYF | TGTGCCAGCAGCTTAGCCCCTAGCGGGATCATGGGCGAGCAGTACTTC
NA | NA | TRBJ1-3 | TRBV7-2 | CASSFGQGNTIYF | TGTGCCAGCAGCTTCGGACAGGGAAACACCATATATTTT